Below are 21 T cell receptor beta chains sequenced from a single sample in a study of molecular identifiers for immune sequencing clone quantification. One entry per CDR3 protein results from TCRdb running MiXCR on the PCR reads. The table has just over 95,000 distinct CDR3 sequences, more than 20% seen once. Source material: naive CD8+ T cells from blood, with Jurkat cell RNA spiked in. Subset denoted: FACS-sorted CD8+CD4-CCR7+CD45RA+ naive T cells. Receptor source: a human donor in good health. Some libraries in this study had Jurkat cell RNA spiked in.

As concerns this clonotype: Possible read error: a much larger clone is one base away. The chain links TRBV20-1 to TRBJ1-5, with D tentatively TRBD1 (6 bases). Germline CDR1 reads DFQATT; CDR2 reads SNEGSKA (reference sequence). The CDR3 is 15 residues long. In DNA, the CDR3 is TGCAGTGCTAGAGATTACGGGGGCACCGGTCAGCCCCGGCATTTT. This sequence encodes CSARDYGGTGQPRHF.

The V and J genes are TRBV7-2 and TRBJ2-7, with unresolved D. With 1 base removed from V and 5 bases from J, the gap between germline ends came to 6 bases. CDR3 size: 12 residues. Looked up from germline, CDR1 is SGHTA and CDR2 is FQGNSA. The CDR3 region has the DNA TGTGCCAGCAGCTTAGGGGCGGACGAGCAGTACTTC. This translates into CASSLGADEQYF.

In regard to this clonotype: The conserved phenylalanine or tryptophan is not found at the CDR3 terminus, so this likely reflects a read error. V gene TRBV7-9 combines with J gene TRBJ2-2; D is uncertain. Germline V lookup: CDR1 SEHNR, CDR2 FQNEAQ (reference sequence). This CDR3 spans 14 amino acids. V lost 0 bases, J lost 4 bases, and 6 bases lay in between. The CDR3 DNA is TGTGCCAGCAGCTTAGCCGAAATCACCGGGGAGCTGTTTTCT. Encoded protein: CASSLAEITGELFS.

This clonotype was observed at least ten times. V and J are TRBV5-1 and TRBJ1-1; 9 nucleotides agree with TRBD1. Trimming cost V 3 bases and J 4 bases; bases outside gene matches: 4. CDR1 and CDR2 from the germline V gene are SGHRS and YFSETQ. This CDR3 has 14 amino acids. CDR3 in DNA: TGCGCCAGCAGCTCGACAGGGGGTCCCACTGAAGCTTTCTTT. It encodes CASSSTGGPTEAFF.

This clonotype showed up many times. The CDR3: CASSLTGLGSGLSYEQYF. The CDR3 nucleotides are TGTGCCAGCAGCCTTACAGGGCTTGGTAGCGGACTCTCCTACGAGCAGTACTTC. The chain combines TRBV5-4 with TRBJ2-7; perhaps D is TRBD1 or TRBD2 (6 bases each). Germline CDR1 reads SGHNT; CDR2 reads YYREEE (reference sequence). The CDR3 covers 18 residues. The ends were cut back, 4 bases at V and 0 bases at J, with 23 bases in the middle.

Concerning this clonotype: Since a much larger clone is just one base distant, this may be a read error. V is TRBV5-3 and J is TRBJ1-3; D gene unclear. TRBV5-3 qualifies as an ORF whose function is uncertain. Trimming removed 9 bases from V and 2 bases from J, with 15 bases in between. CDR3 length: 14 amino acids. This CDR3 is CANSLWTPGNTIYF. In nucleotides, the CDR3 is TGTGCCAACAGTCTTTGGACGCCTGGAAACACCATATATTTT.

The rearrangement links TRBV11-3 to TRBJ2-5; TRBD2 is a possible D gene (6 bases). The CDR3 extends over 15 amino acids. Between the trimmed V and J ends, which lost 7 bases and 4 bases, there was a span of 19 bases. The germline V gene encodes CDR1 SGHNT and CDR2 YENEEA. The CDR3 reads CASIIPPRGRETQYF. As DNA, the CDR3 is TGTGCCAGCATTATCCCGCCCCGGGGGAGAGAGACCCAGTACTTC.

This clonotype was counted at least ten times. The chain is built from TRBV30 and TRBJ2-3; TRBD2 is a possible D gene (7 bases). Between the trimmed V and J ends, which lost 4 bases and 2 bases, there was a span of 16 bases. Germline CDR1 is GTSNPN and CDR2 is SVGIG (reference sequence). The CDR3 is 15 amino acids. The CDR3 region is CAWNLGGGATDTQYF. The CDR3 region has the DNA TGTGCCTGGAATCTTGGAGGGGGGGCCACAGATACGCAGTATTTT.

This chain connects TRBV5-6 to TRBJ2-7; D not resolved. The V end was cut by 6 bases, the J end by 0 bases, with 19 bases between. Germline V gene sequence: CDR1 SGHDT, CDR2 YYEEEE. The length of the CDR3 is 16 residues. In DNA, the CDR3 is TGTGCCAGCATTTTCTTCGTGGCAGCTAGCTCCTACGAGCAGTACTTC. Encoded protein: CASIFFVAASSYEQYF.

At least ten counts were recorded for this clonotype. This chain links TRBV9 with TRBJ1-1, with D possibly being TRBD1 (6 bases). CDR3 length: 13 residues. The germline V gene has CDR1 SGDLS and CDR2 YYNGEE. V dropped 4 bases and J dropped 1 base, with 8 bases sitting between them. The CDR3 region is CASSKGGNTEAFF. DNA for the CDR3: TGTGCCAGCAGCAAAGGGGGGAACACTGAAGCTTTCTTT.

This clonotype was counted many times. This chain links TRBV25-1 with TRBJ2-1; D unclear. The germline V and J ends were trimmed by 2 bases and 9 bases, with 17 bases remaining between them. CDR3 size: 15 residues. CDR1 and CDR2 (germline): MGHDK, SYGVNS. The CDR3 here is CASSEGLVASGEQFF. The CDR3 coding sequence is TGTGCCAGCAGTGAAGGTTTGGTGGCCTCCGGTGAGCAGTTCTTC.

Turning to this clonotype: This may come from a read error, since a much larger clone is one base off. The chain links TRBV9 to TRBJ2-2; 8 bases fit TRBD2. In germline, CDR1 is SGDLS, CDR2 YYNGEE. The CDR3 loop spans 16 amino acids. The ends lost 0 bases at V and 6 bases at J; junction bases unmatched: 7. The CDR3 protein is CASSVAGGGWPGELFF. Written as DNA, the CDR3 is TGTGCCAGCAGCGTAGCCGGGGGGGGCTGGCCCGGGGAGCTGTTTTTT.

The J gene is TRBJ2-5, the V gene TRBV4-1, with 7 nucleotides matching TRBD2. Germline trimming cut 5 bases from V and 5 bases from J; bases unmatched to any gene: 11. Germline V CDR1 and CDR2: MGHRA, YSYEKL. This CDR3 has 15 amino acids. The CDR3 DNA reads as TGCGCCAGCAGCGCACGGAGCGGGGCGGCGGAGACCCAGTACTTC. It encodes CASSARSGAAETQYF.

This clonotype has a count of ten or more. The CDR3 here is CATSIGHRAPNEKLFF. In nucleotides, the CDR3 is TGTGCCACCAGCATCGGACACAGAGCGCCTAATGAAAAACTGTTTTTT. V and J are TRBV15 and TRBJ1-4, with D possibly TRBD1 on 5 matching bases. The CDR3 runs to 16 residues. Trimming pared 4 bases from V and 3 bases from J, leaving 15 bases between. Germline CDR1 LNHNV, CDR2 YYDKDF (reference sequence).

As to this clonotype: This may stem from a read error, because a much larger clone lies one nucleotide away. The chain is built from TRBV12-3 or TRBV12-4 and TRBJ1-1, with D perhaps matching TRBD1 (6 bases). This CDR3 has 11 residues. This CDR3 reads CGSRKGGIPFF. CDR3 bases: TGTGGCAGCAGGAAGGGGGGTATACCTTTCTTT.

The chain joins TRBV27 to TRBJ2-7; 7 nucleotides line up with TRBD1. V was pared by 6 bases and J by 5 bases, with 13 bases of the junction left unmatched. This CDR3 is 15 amino acids long. Germline CDR1 and CDR2: MNHEY and SMNVEV (reference sequence). CDR3 nucleotides: TGTGCCAGCAGGACCAACAGGGGTCCTTCGAACGAGCAGTACTTC. Translated: CASRTNRGPSNEQYF.

This clonotype was counted a few times. The rearrangement links TRBV3-1 to TRBJ2-7; D is perhaps TRBD2 (5 bases). CDR1 and CDR2 from the germline V gene are LGHDT and YNNKEL (reference sequence). This CDR3 comprises 15 residues. V dropped 4 bases and J dropped 0 bases, with 13 bases sitting between them. CDR3 loop: CASSPAPGSSYEQYF. The DNA for the CDR3 is TGTGCCAGCAGCCCCGCCCCGGGAAGCTCCTACGAGCAGTACTTC.

The rearrangement links TRBV4-1 to TRBJ2-1; 10 bases map to TRBD2. The V and J ends lost 1 base and 4 bases, in that order; junction bases with no gene match: 7. Germline lookup yields CDR1 MGHRA and CDR2 YSYEKL. The CDR3 contains 17 residues. The chain's CDR3 is CASSQVGLAGVYNEQFF. In DNA, the CDR3 is TGCGCCAGCAGCCAAGTTGGCCTAGCGGGGGTGTACAATGAGCAGTTCTTC.

As to this clonotype: A much bigger clone sits one base away, suggesting this may be a read error. The rearrangement joins TRBV25-1 to TRBJ2-7; no reliable D call. Germline assignment: CDR1 MGHDK and CDR2 SYGVNS. V was clipped by 4 bases and J by 3 bases, with 19 bases between them. This CDR3 comprises 16 residues. The CDR3 loop reads CASSVPTLSRLYEQYF. CDR3 sequence (DNA): TGTGCCAGCAGTGTCCCCACTTTGAGCCGACTCTACGAGCAGTACTTC.

Regarding this clonotype: A much larger clone lies a single base off, so this may be a read error. J is TRBJ2-7 and V is TRBV4-2, with D perhaps being TRBD1 or TRBD2 (5 bases each). This CDR3 comprises 14 residues. The germline V gene has CDR1 LGHNA and CDR2 YNFKEQ. CDR3 region: CAGSQEGETYEQYF. The CDR3 DNA reads TGTGCCGGCAGCCAAGAAGGGGAGACCTACGAGCAGTACTTC.

For this clonotype: A single base separates this from a much larger clone, so it may be a read error. This chain links TRBV5-4 with TRBJ2-4; TRBD2 aligns across 12 bases. The CDR3 extends over 15 amino acids. Germline V gives CDR1 SGHNT, CDR2 YYREEE (reference sequence). The chain's CDR3 is CASSPGLAGLNIQCF. CDR3 DNA: TGTGCCAGCAGTCCCGGACTAGCGGGATTAAACATTCAGTGCTTC.